The 18 T cell receptor beta chains below come from one sample, sequenced in a study of blood T cell repertoires in COVID-19. Here immunoSEQ multiplex PCR was the method, and the copy in TCRdb shows in-frame clones only, minus some. The sample includes around 230,000 clones, approximately 83% of them seen just once. What was sequenced was peripheral blood. These TCRs come from a woman aged 40 to 50 with active or convalescent COVID-19.

About this clone itself: A junction end diverges from the germline sequence, so it may reflect a read error. The chain uses TRBV28 and TRBJ2-7; D is ambiguous. The V gene's germline CDR1 is MDHEN and CDR2 SYDVKM. The CDR3 contains 11 residues. The CDR3 sequence is CASSIGTARSF. In DNA, the CDR3 is TGTGCCAGCAGTATCGGAACTGCGCGGTCCTTC.

This chain links TRBV6-2 or TRBV6-3 with TRBJ2-5, with D perhaps matching TRBD1 (5 bases). Between the trimmed V and J ends, which lost 2 bases and 4 bases, there was a span of 14 bases. Germline CDR1 and CDR2: MNHEY and SVGEGT. CDR3 length: 15 residues. CDR3 protein: CASSYPQGLLETQYF. CDR3 coding DNA: TGTGCCAGCAGTTACCCCCAGGGTTTGTTAGAGACCCAGTACTTC.

This clone was counted once. The chain uses TRBV7-3 and TRBJ1-1; D gene unclear. Germline V CDR1 and CDR2: SGHTA, FQGTGA. The germline V and J ends were trimmed by 0 bases and 3 bases, with 14 bases remaining between them. The CDR3 extends over 16 amino acids. CDR3 nucleotides: TGTGCCAGCAGCTTAACGGGTCCGGATCGGGACACTGAAGCTTTCTTT. It yields the protein CASSLTGPDRDTEAFF. Looking up the rest from reference TRBV7-3 and TRBJ1-1 gives the full variable domain: GAGVSQTPSNKVTEKGKYVELRCDPISGHTALYWYRQSLGQGPEFLIYFQGTGAADDSGLPNDRFFAVRPEGSVSTLKIQRTERGDSAVYLCASSLTGPDRDTEAFFGQGTRLTVV.

In the case of this clone: Its ends do not fully match the called genes, so a read error is possible. The V call is TRBV19, the J call TRBJ1-1; D remains ambiguous. The CDR3 runs to 11 residues. Germline CDR1 reads LNHDA; CDR2 reads SQIVND (reference sequence). For the CDR3, the DNA is TGTGCCAGTAGTATCCGTAGGGAGCTTGTCTTT. This codes for CASSIRRELVF. Full variable domain (missing parts from reference TRBV19 and TRBJ1-1): DGGITQSPKYLFRKEGQNVTLSCEQNLNHDAMYWYRQDPGQGLRLIYYSQIVNDFQKGDIAEGYSVSREKKESFPLTVTSAQKNPTAFYLCASSIRRELVFGQGTRLTVV.

The chain joins TRBV7-9 to TRBJ2-3; 9 bases line up with TRBD1. This CDR3 region has 15 residues. J lost 5 bases, V lost 1 base, and 4 bases had no gene match. From germline, CDR1 is SEHNR and CDR2 FQNEAQ (reference sequence). Here the CDR3 reads CASSLGTGGVDTQYF. CDR3 DNA sequence: TGTGCCAGCAGCTTAGGTACAGGGGGCGTAGATACGCAGTATTTT.

As regards this clone: The same CDR3 arises from other DNA sequences in this sample as well. This chain joins TRBV7-3 and TRBJ2-7; 8 bases fit TRBD1. CDR3 length: 15 amino acids. Germline CDR1 and CDR2: SGHTA and FQGTGA. V lost 3 bases, J lost 3 bases, and 7 bases stayed unmatched. The CDR3 DNA is TGTGCCAGCAGCTTTGGGCCAGGGGGCGGCTACGAGCAGTACTTC. It codes for CASSFGPGGGYEQYF.

The CDR3: CAWSSLNRGAVETQYF. CDR3 in DNA: TGTGCCTGGAGCTCGCTGAACAGGGGTGCCGTGGAGACCCAGTACTTC. The chain is built from TRBV30 and TRBJ2-5, with 7 bases lining up with TRBD1. Germline lookup yields CDR1 GTSNPN and CDR2 SVGIG (reference sequence). The CDR3 covers 16 residues. The V gene end was trimmed by 3 bases and the J gene end by 5 bases; junction bases not matched to a gene: 15.

A single count supports this clone. This chain links TRBV18 with TRBJ1-5; 7 bases line up with TRBD1. Germline lookup yields CDR1 KGHSH and CDR2 LQKENI. V trimming: 6 bases; J trimming: 4 bases; junction bases outside the gene matches: 9. This CDR3 region has 15 residues. The CDR3 coding sequence is TGTGCCAGCTCTACTCAGGGACAGTCTAATCAGCCCCAGCATTTT. This translates into CASSTQGQSNQPQHF.

The chain recombines TRBV19 with TRBJ1-2, with D tentatively TRBD1 (6 bases). Trimming shortened V by 2 bases and J by 1 base, and 11 bases separated the two germline ends. The CDR3 extends over 15 amino acids. Germline V CDR1 and CDR2: LNHDA, SQIVND (reference sequence). DNA for the CDR3: TGTGCCAGTAGTATAAGGGACACTCGTAACTATGGCTACACCTTC. It codes for CASSIRDTRNYGYTF.

In the case of this clone: In the same sample, other DNA sequences code for this CDR3. The CDR3 spells CASSLDRGTEAFF. The CDR3 region has the DNA TGTGCCAGCAGCCTAGACAGGGGCACTGAAGCTTTCTTT. The V and J genes are TRBV12-3 or TRBV12-4 and TRBJ1-1, with TRBD1 matching 8 bases. CDR3 length equals 13 residues. Trimming took 6 bases from V and 4 from J; bases not matched to a gene: 4.

This clone has a count of ten or more. The rearrangement joins TRBV6-5 to TRBJ1-2, with 12 bases lining up with TRBD1. Germline CDR1 MNHEY, CDR2 SVGAGI. CDR3 length: 14 residues. V lost 6 bases, J lost 7 bases, and 6 bases stayed unmatched. CDR3 sequence (DNA): TGTGCCAGCAGCTGGGACAGGGGGCTGGGTGGCTACACCTTC. This codes for CASSWDRGLGGYTF.

The chain is built from TRBV24-1 and TRBJ2-5; TRBD2 aligns across 10 bases. The CDR3 contains 16 residues. V shed 3 bases, J shed 4 bases, and the junction held 7 bases outside the gene matches. Germline V lookup: CDR1 KGHDR, CDR2 SFDVKD. The CDR3 DNA is TGTGCCACCAGTGATCGTAGCGGGGGGCCGTTAGAGACCCAGTACTTC. Its translation: CATSDRSGGPLETQYF.

The CDR3 coding sequence is TGTGCCAGCAGCGGAGAGGGGGCCGGGGAGCTGTTTTTT. Residues: CASSGEGAGELFF. The rearrangement joins TRBV9 to TRBJ2-2; possibly TRBD1 for D (6 bases). The CDR3 loop spans 13 amino acids. Germline CDR1 reads SGDLS; CDR2 reads YYNGEE. Trimming removed 3 bases from V and 6 bases from J, with 9 bases in between. Full variable domain (missing parts from reference TRBV9 and TRBJ2-2): DSGVTQTPKHLITATGQRVTLRCSPRSGDLSVYWYQQSLDQGLQFLIQYYNGEERAKGNILERFSAQQFPDLHSELNLSSLELGDSALYFCASSGEGAGELFFGEGSRLTVL.

This clone appeared once. The V call is TRBV9, the J call TRBJ2-7, with TRBD1 matching 11 bases. The V and J ends lost 3 bases and 2 bases, in that order; junction bases with no gene match: 10. The CDR3 is made up of 17 amino acids. Germline V gene sequence: CDR1 SGDLS, CDR2 YYNGEE. CDR3 sequence reads: CASSEKAGTGGTYEQYF. CDR3 bases: TGTGCCAGCAGCGAAAAAGCCGGGACAGGGGGGACCTACGAGCAGTACTTC.

This clone has just one count. The J gene is TRBJ2-4, the V gene TRBV21-1; the table gives TRBD2 as D, unverified against the DNA. TRBV21-1 constitutes a pseudogene. The CDR3 consists of 23 residues. The CDR3, as DNA: TGTGCCAGCAGCAAAGGGAGGCTCCTACGGGGACTAGCGGGGGGTCTGACCAAAAACATTCAGTACTTC. Translated: CASSKGRLLRGLAGGLTKNIQYF.

V and J are TRBV19 and TRBJ2-2; 12 bases are a match to TRBD2. Trimming at V came to 3 bases and at J to 8 bases, leaving 4 bases not matched to a gene. The germline V gene has CDR1 LNHDA and CDR2 SQIVND (reference sequence). The CDR3 loop spans 15 amino acids. The CDR3 region is CASSILAGGQGELFF. As DNA, the CDR3 is TGTGCCAGTAGTATCCTAGCGGGAGGGCAGGGGGAGCTGTTTTTT.

The chain recombines TRBV20-1 with TRBJ2-1; TRBD2 might be the D (6 bases). V was cut by 3 bases and J by 3 bases, with 12 bases left in between. The CDR3 extends over 14 amino acids. The germline V gene has CDR1 DFQATT and CDR2 SNEGSKA (reference sequence). The CDR3 DNA is TGCAGTGCTAGTAGGGCGGGAAACTACAATGAGCAGTTCTTC. Its protein is CSASRAGNYNEQFF.

The chain couples TRBV7-6 to TRBJ2-2; a weak D match, TRBD2 (6 bases). The length of the CDR3 is 17 residues. Germline lookup yields CDR1 SGHVS and CDR2 FNYEAQ. Trimming stripped 3 bases from V and 2 bases from J, with 16 bases between. The chain's CDR3 is CASSFDPRTTNTGELFF. The CDR3 DNA is TGTGCCAGCAGCTTCGACCCCAGGACTACCAACACCGGGGAGCTGTTTTTT.